The 19 T cell receptor beta chains reported below all come from one sample, sequenced in a study of T cell changes during pregnancy in multiple sclerosis. Only in-frame clones appear in the TCRdb table, and some are missing; sequencing was by immunoSEQ multiplex PCR. The sample consists of some 90,000 clones, 92% of them appearing once. Sequences were derived from peripheral blood, sampled in the first trimester of pregnancy. The receptors were gathered from a female donor with multiple sclerosis, enrolled in a pregnancy study.

V and J are TRBV28 and TRBJ2-1, with TRBD2 matching 12 bases. V was pared by 8 bases and J by 9 bases, with 11 bases of the junction left unmatched. Per the germline V gene, CDR1 is MDHEN and CDR2 is SYDVKM. The CDR3 consists of 15 residues. CDR3 bases: TGTGCCAGCGGACTAGCGGGAAGTACAATGGGTGAGCAGTTCTTC. Translated, it gives CASGLAGSTMGEQFF. Complete variable domain (other parts from reference TRBV28 and TRBJ2-1): DVKVTQSSRYLVKRTGEKVFLECVQDMDHENMFWYRQDPGLGLRLIYFSYDVKMKEKGDIPEGYSVSREKKERFSLILESASTNQTSMYLCASGLAGSTMGEQFFGPGTRLTVL.

A few counts support this clone. The V and J genes are TRBV4-1 and TRBJ1-1; D possibly corresponds to TRBD1 (5 bases). The germline V and J ends were trimmed by 0 bases and 6 bases, with 14 bases remaining between them. Germline V gene sequence: CDR1 MGHRA, CDR2 YSYEKL. CDR3 size: 15 residues. The CDR3 sequence is CASSQDGGFEAEAFF. The CDR3, as DNA: TGCGCCAGCAGCCAAGACGGGGGGTTCGAGGCTGAAGCTTTCTTT.

Details on this clone: One junction end does not reproduce the germline sequence, and a read error may be involved. This chain links TRBV29-1 with TRBJ2-7; TRBD1 aligns across 9 bases. This CDR3 has 14 residues. The germline V gene has CDR1 SQVTM and CDR2 ANQGSEA. The DNA for the CDR3 is TGCAGCGTTGGCGGACAGGGGCTCTCCTCCGAGCAGTACTTC. Amino acid sequence: CSVGGQGLSSEQYF.

The V gene is TRBV5-6, the J gene TRBJ2-4; tentatively, D is TRBD1 (6 bases). The CDR3 has 14 residues. Germline CDR1 SGHDT, CDR2 YYEEEE. V lost 3 bases to trimming and J lost 1 base, with 8 bases between them. In nucleotides, the CDR3 is TGTGCCAGCAGCTACGACAGGGCCAAAAACATTCAGTACTTC. Residues: CASSYDRAKNIQYF.

The chain is built from TRBV5-4 and TRBJ1-1; D unclear. CDR3 length: 12 residues. Trimming cost V 5 bases and J 1 base, with 6 bases left between them. The germline V gene has CDR1 SGHNT and CDR2 YYREEE (reference sequence). The CDR3 DNA reads TGTGCCAGCAGGGCCAGGAACACTGAAGCTTTCTTT. As protein: CASRARNTEAFF.

This clone was seen just once. The genes are TRBV29-1 and TRBJ2-1; D is uncertain. V lost 4 bases to trimming and J lost 9 bases, with 16 bases between them. The CDR3 spans 13 residues. Looked up from germline, CDR1 is SQVTM and CDR2 is ANQGSEA. CDR3 in amino acids: CSVGQRLVGEQFF. The CDR3 region has the DNA TGCAGCGTTGGGCAGCGCCTGGTGGGTGAGCAGTTCTTC.

The CDR3 here is CASSLVTDPYGYTF. The CDR3 DNA follows: TGTGCCAGCAGCTTAGTAACAGACCCCTATGGCTACACCTTC. The chain has TRBV5-5 and TRBJ1-2; no clear D. Germline CDR1 and CDR2: SGHKS and YYEKEE (reference sequence). V was cut by 2 bases and J by 4 bases, with 12 bases left in between. The CDR3 consists of 14 residues.

This chain links TRBV5-4 with TRBJ2-3, with a weak D call TRBD2 (6 bases). The CDR3 runs 15 residues. Looked up from germline, CDR1 is SGHNT and CDR2 is YYREEE (reference sequence). The germline V and J ends were trimmed by 4 bases and 3 bases, with 15 bases remaining between them. The CDR3 here is CASSHGLRGTDTQYF. CDR3 nucleotides: TGTGCCAGCAGCCACGGCCTTCGGGGGACAGATACGCAGTATTTT.

V is TRBV5-4 and J is TRBJ2-7; possible D gene TRBD2, 5 bases. The CDR3 contains 15 residues. Germline-derived CDR1 and CDR2 are SGHNT and YYREEE (reference sequence). Trimming removed 0 bases from V and 2 bases from J, with 12 bases in between. The DNA for the CDR3 is TGTGCCAGCAGCTTGGCCCAACTAGGCACCTACGAGCAGTACTTC. It is translated as CASSLAQLGTYEQYF.

V gene TRBV5-4 combines with J gene TRBJ2-3, with TRBD2 identical over 9 bases. The CDR3 contains 18 residues. V was pared by 0 bases and J by 5 bases, with 13 bases of the junction left unmatched. CDR1 and CDR2 (germline): SGHNT, YYREEE (reference sequence). CDR3: CASSLGRGSGSLEDTQYF. The CDR3 DNA reads TGTGCCAGCAGCTTGGGGAGGGGTAGCGGGAGCTTGGAAGATACGCAGTATTTT.

The J gene is TRBJ2-7, the V gene TRBV7-2, with 8 bases identical to TRBD2. CDR3 length equals 14 residues. CDR1 is SGHTA, CDR2 FQGNSA, per germline. The trim removed 3 bases at V and 3 bases at J, leaving 4 bases unmatched. CDR3 loop: CASSFRAGDYEQYF. CDR3 sequence (DNA): TGTGCCAGCAGCTTTCGAGCGGGAGACTACGAGCAGTACTTC.

V is TRBV5-5 and J is TRBJ1-1; D is unresolved. The V gene lost 3 bases and the J gene lost 1 base, with 13 bases spanning the gap. The CDR3 runs 15 residues. CDR1 SGHKS and CDR2 YYEKEE come from the germline V gene (reference sequence). The CDR3 loop is CASSSDTVKNTEAFF. For the CDR3, the DNA is TGTGCCAGCAGCTCGGATACAGTGAAGAACACTGAAGCTTTCTTT. The variable domain in full, completed from reference TRBV5-5 and TRBJ1-1, reads DAGVTQSPTHLIKTRGQQVTLRCSPISGHKSVSWYQQVLGQGPQFIFQYYEKEERGRGNFPDRFSARQFPNYSSELNVNALLLGDSALYLCASSSDTVKNTEAFFGQGTRLTVV.

This clone was seen only a few times. The chain recombines TRBV28 with TRBJ1-5; tentative D call: TRBD1 (5 bases). With 4 bases removed from V and 7 bases from J, the gap between germline ends came to 17 bases. Germline lookup yields CDR1 MDHEN and CDR2 SYDVKM. There are 15 residues in the CDR3. The CDR3 DNA sequence: TGTGCCAGCAGTTCCCCTCCCGGACATATCCAGCCCCAGCATTTT. Protein product: CASSSPPGHIQPQHF.

The V gene is TRBV5-1, the J gene TRBJ1-4; TRBD1 matches at 9 bases. The CDR3 runs 15 residues. The V gene's germline CDR1 is SGHRS and CDR2 YFSETQ. V gave up 4 bases and J gave up 7 bases; unmatched junction bases: 8. In nucleotides, the CDR3 is TGCGCCAGCAGCCTCTTACAGGGGGCGGGTGAAAAACTGTTTTTT. This translates into CASSLLQGAGEKLFF.

A single count supports this clone. The chain has TRBV2 and TRBJ1-1; D might be TRBD1 (6 bases). The germline CDR1 and CDR2 sequences are SNHLY and FYNNEI. The CDR3 totals 13 residues. V lost 6 bases, J lost 0 bases, and 8 bases lay in between. DNA for the CDR3: TGTGCCAGCAGAACAGGGATGAACACTGAAGCTTTCTTT. Protein product: CASRTGMNTEAFF.

The rearrangement uses TRBV14 and TRBJ2-2; D may be TRBD1 (6 bases). Germline V gives CDR1 SGHDN, CDR2 FVKESK. The CDR3 is made up of 15 amino acids. Trimming shortened V by 6 bases and J by 5 bases, and 16 bases separated the two germline ends. CDR3 residues: CASRSLGAQTGELFF. Written as DNA, the CDR3 is TGTGCCAGCAGAAGTCTGGGGGCGCAGACCGGGGAGCTGTTTTTT.

The V and J genes are TRBV4-2 and TRBJ2-7; D gene uncertain. The CDR3 totals 12 residues. Trimming cost V 2 bases and J 3 bases, with 5 bases left between them. Germline V gene data show CDR1 as LGHNA and CDR2 as YNFKEQ. The DNA of the CDR3 is TGTGCCAGCAGCCAAAACAACTACGAGCAGTACTTC. Residues: CASSQNNYEQYF.

The rearrangement uses TRBV29-1 and TRBJ1-2; 10 positions match TRBD1. The CDR3 consists of 13 residues. The ends lost 7 bases at V and 6 bases at J; junction bases unmatched: 8. Germline CDR1 and CDR2: SQVTM and ANQGSEA. CDR3 DNA: TGCAGCGCCTTGACAGGGGGCCCTGATGGCTACACCTTC. This translates into CSALTGGPDGYTF.

This clone was seen just once. This rearrangement joins TRBV9 to TRBJ2-1; D gene ambiguous. The CDR3 is 13 amino acids. Germline assignment: CDR1 SGDLS and CDR2 YYNGEE. Trimming stripped 4 bases from V and 7 bases from J, with 12 bases between. For the CDR3, the DNA is TGTGCCAGCAGCCTCAGACTCGGGAATGAGCAGTTCTTC. Amino acids: CASSLRLGNEQFF.